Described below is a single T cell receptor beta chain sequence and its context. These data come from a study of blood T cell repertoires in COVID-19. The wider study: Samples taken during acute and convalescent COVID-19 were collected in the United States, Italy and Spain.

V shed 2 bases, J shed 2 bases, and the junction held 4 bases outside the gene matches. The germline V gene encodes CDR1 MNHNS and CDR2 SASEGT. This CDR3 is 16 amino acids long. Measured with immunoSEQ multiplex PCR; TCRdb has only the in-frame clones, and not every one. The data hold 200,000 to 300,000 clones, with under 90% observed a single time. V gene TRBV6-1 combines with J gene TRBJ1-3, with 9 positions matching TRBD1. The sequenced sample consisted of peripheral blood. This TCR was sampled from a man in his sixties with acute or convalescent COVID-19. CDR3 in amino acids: CASSEPNRGPGNTIYF. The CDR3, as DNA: TGTGCCAGCAGTGAACCAAACAGGGGGCCTGGAAACACCATATATTTT.